These T cell receptor beta chains were read from a single sample in a study of T cell clonotyping in hematopoietic cell transplantation. Libraries were prepared by immunoSEQ multiplex PCR; TCRdb keeps only in-frame clonotypes and omits some of them. This table holds 5,000 to 6,000 clones, over 70% found once. The material sequenced was PBMCs, taken 100 days after allogeneic stem cell transplant. The receptors originated from a male patient aged 45 to 59 who had an allogeneic stem cell transplant from an unrelated donor, so the T cells may come from the graft donor. Some clones in this sample may be carry-over from other donors' samples. CDR3s include the opening cysteine and the closing phenylalanine or tryptophan. The D gene is left open where the match is weak. Only part of the rows carry a size: once, few, many, or a class if the clone is expanded.

size,V,J,D,DNA,CDR3
NA,TRBV6-6,TRBJ2-5,NA,TGTGCCATTAAGGGGGGCAGGCACCAAGAGACCCAGTACTTC,CAIKGGRHQETQYF
NA,TRBV27,TRBJ2-7,NA,TGTGCCAGCAGTCGTCTGAGGGACTACGAGCAGTACTTC,CASSRLRDYEQYF
NA,TRBV28,TRBJ1-2,TRBD1,TGTGCCAGCAATACACAGGGGGCCCGGGGCTACACCTTC,CASNTQGARGYTF
NA,TRBV29-1,TRBJ1-5,NA,TGCAGCGTTCAGGGTACGGGGATCGGGGAGCCCCAGCATTTT,CSVQGTGIGEPQHF
NA,TRBV2,TRBJ2-7,NA,TGTGCCAGCAGTGATATTGAGGGAGAGCAGTACTTC,CASSDIEGEQYF
NA,TRBV30,TRBJ1-2,NA,TGTGCCTGGAGTGGCACTAACTATGGCTACACCTTC,CAWSGTNYGYTF
NA,TRBV25-1,TRBJ2-3,NA,TGTGCCAGCGTCGACCGGATCACAGATACGCAGTATTTT,CASVDRITDTQYF
NA,TRBV5-4,TRBJ1-1,NA,TGTGCCAGCAGCTTGGACTTGAACACTGAAGCTTTCTTT,CASSLDLNTEAFF
NA,TRBV28,TRBJ1-4,NA,TGTGCCAGCCTGCGAGCAGGGGCAGATAATGAAAAACTGTTTTTT,CASLRAGADNEKLFF
few,TRBV10-3,TRBJ1-5,TRBD1,TGTGCCATCAGTGAGTCTACAGGGGGGAATCAGCCCCAGCATTTT,CAISESTGGNQPQHF
NA,TRBV29-1,TRBJ2-7,TRBD1,TGCAGCGCAGGACAGGATTCCTACGAGCAGTACTTC,CSAGQDSYEQYF
once,TRBV30,TRBJ1-2,NA,TGTGCCTGGAGTCGTAAAACAGGTTTTTGGGGTGGCTACACCTTC,CAWSRKTGFWGGYTF
NA,TRBV29-1,TRBJ2-3,TRBD2,TGCAGCGTTGTCCCTAGGTTAGCGGGAGCCCAGGATACGCAGTATTTT,CSVVPRLAGAQDTQYF
few,TRBV6-5,TRBJ1-6,TRBD1,TGTGCCAGCAGCCCGACAGGGAGGAATTCACCCCTCCACTTT,CASSPTGRNSPLHF
NA,TRBV4-2,TRBJ1-1,NA,TGTGCCAGCAGCCGGGGAGGCTACACTGAAGCTTTCTTT,CASSRGGYTEAFF
NA,TRBV6-5,TRBJ2-1,NA,TGTGCCAGCAGCCCCACCCTACTTTACAATGAGCAGTTCTTC,CASSPTLLYNEQFF
NA,TRBV7-9,TRBJ1-2,NA,TGTGCCAGCAGCCTCCCGACAGCTACGCGTGGCTACACCTTC,CASSLPTATRGYTF
NA,TRBV30,TRBJ2-7,NA,TGTGCCTGGCTTAGGAGCGGCCTCTCCTACGAGCAGTACTTC,CAWLRSGLSYEQYF
NA,TRBV29-1,TRBJ1-5,TRBD1,TGCAGCGTTGAAGTGGGACAGGGAGGTGGTCAGCCCCAGCATTTT,CSVEVGQGGGQPQHF
NA,TRBV7-6,TRBJ1-3,NA,TGTGCCAGCTCGGGAGGATCTGGAAACACCATATATTTT,CASSGGSGNTIYF
once,TRBV30,TRBJ1-5,NA,TGTGCCTGGAGTGTAAAGGGAAATCAGCCCCAGCATTTT,CAWSVKGNQPQHF
NA,TRBV5-4,TRBJ2-5,NA,TGTGCCAGCAGCTTGGGCCTATCACAAGAGACCCAGTACTTC,CASSLGLSQETQYF
NA,TRBV6-1,TRBJ1-5,NA,TGTGCCAGCAGTAACGCAGGGGGCAATCAGCCCCAGCATTTT,CASSNAGGNQPQHF
NA,TRBV5-1,TRBJ1-3,TRBD1,TGCGCCAGCAGCCCGGCCCCAGGGGGCGGAAACACCATATATTTT,CASSPAPGGGNTIYF
NA,TRBV2,TRBJ2-5,NA,TGTGCCAGCAGTTATGACAGGCAAGAGACCCAGTACTTC,CASSYDRQETQYF
NA,TRBV13,TRBJ1-2,NA,TGTGCCAGCAGCCCCGGAGCGGCAAACTATGGCTACACCTTC,CASSPGAANYGYTF
NA,TRBV28,TRBJ2-7,TRBD2,TGTGCCAGCAGTTGGGGGGGCTCCTACGAGCAGTACTTC,CASSWGGSYEQYF
NA,TRBV6-5,TRBJ2-1,TRBD2,TGTGCCAGCAGTTATGGCGGGAGGGCCTACGATGAGCAGTTCTTC,CASSYGGRAYDEQFF
NA,TRBV27,TRBJ1-2,NA,TGTGCCAGCAGTTTATCGAAACAATATGGCTACACCTTC,CASSLSKQYGYTF
NA,TRBV5-6,TRBJ1-2,NA,TGTGCCAGCAGCCGGGGACCCTATGGCTACACCTTC,CASSRGPYGYTF
NA,TRBV7-8,TRBJ2-7,NA,TGTGCCAGCAGCCTCTCGGTCGAGCAGTACTTC,CASSLSVEQYF
NA,TRBV25-1,TRBJ1-1,NA,TGTGCCAGCAGTGGGACTGGTACTGAAGCTTTCTTT,CASSGTGTEAFF
NA,TRBV18,TRBJ1-2,NA,TGTGCCAGCTCACCAGAAGTGGGTCGGAACTATGGCTACACCTTC,CASSPEVGRNYGYTF
NA,TRBV30,TRBJ2-1,TRBD2,TGTGCCTGGAGGGGACTAGTCAATGAGCAGTTCTTC,CAWRGLVNEQFF
NA,TRBV11-2,TRBJ1-2,TRBD1,TGTGCCAGCAGCCCAGGGACAGGGGAACGGGGGTATGGCTACACCTTC,CASSPGTGERGYGYTF
NA,TRBV7-3,TRBJ1-4,NA,TGTGCCAGCAGCTTAGGACCAGATGCCTCAGGAAAACTGTTTTTT,CASSLGPDASGKLFF
NA,TRBV30,TRBJ1-2,NA,TGTGCCTGGAGTAGAGGGGGGACGAGCGGCTACACCTTC,CAWSRGGTSGYTF
NA,TRBV30,TRBJ1-5,TRBD1,TGTGCCTGGAGGGGACAGGGGAATCAGCCCCAGCATTTT,CAWRGQGNQPQHF
NA,TRBV18,TRBJ1-1,NA,TGTGCCAGCGCTAATATACCGGGGGGCACTGAAGCTTTCTTT,CASANIPGGTEAFF
NA,TRBV29-1,TRBJ2-7,NA,TGCAGCGTTGATGGGGTGGAGGGACGGCTCTCCTACGAGCAGTACTTC,CSVDGVEGRLSYEQYF
NA,TRBV30,TRBJ2-7,NA,TGTGCCTGGAGTCCCCCGCATTATGGTTACGAGCAGTACTTC,CAWSPPHYGYEQYF
medium-sized,TRBV7-2,TRBJ1-1,NA,TGTGCCAGCAGCTTATTCACTGAAGCTTTCTTT,CASSLFTEAFF
NA,TRBV10-3,TRBJ2-2,NA,TGTGCCTCAGGCGGCTTTTCAAACACCGGGGAGCTGTTTTTT,CASGGFSNTGELFF
once,TRBV6-5,TRBJ2-5,TRBD2,TGTGCCAGCGGCGGGGGGAGTGAGACCCAGTACTTC,CASGGGSETQYF
NA,TRBV13,TRBJ2-3,NA,TGTGCCAGCAGCACGACTGGAGGAAGCACAGATACGCAGTATTTT,CASSTTGGSTDTQYF
NA,TRBV4-3,TRBJ2-7,NA,TGCGCCAGCAGCCAAGTGTACCCTACATACGAGCAGTACTTC,CASSQVYPTYEQYF
NA,TRBV18,TRBJ1-2,TRBD1,TGTGCCAGCTCACCACGGACAGGGTTAGACTATGGCTACACCTTC,CASSPRTGLDYGYTF
NA,TRBV29-1,TRBJ1-2,NA,TGCAGCGTTGCCGGGGACGGCTATGGCTACACCTTC,CSVAGDGYGYTF
NA,TRBV7-2,TRBJ2-5,NA,TGTGCCAGCAGCCTTACAAGTACCCAAGAGACCCAGTACTTC,CASSLTSTQETQYF
NA,TRBV5-1,TRBJ2-5,TRBD2,TGCGCCAGCACGACCGGGACTAGCGTACAAGAGACCCAGTACTTC,CASTTGTSVQETQYF
NA,TRBV7-2,TRBJ1-1,TRBD1,TGTGCCAGCAGCATCTTCAGGGGGCAAGCTTTCTTT,CASSIFRGQAFF
NA,TRBV7-9,TRBJ1-5,TRBD1,TGTGCCAGCAGCAGGGGGCGGTATCAGCCCCAGCATTTT,CASSRGRYQPQHF
NA,TRBV5-1,TRBJ1-1,NA,TGCGCCAGCAGCCTAACGAACGGTGGGGACATGAACACTGAAGCTTTCTTT,CASSLTNGGDMNTEAFF
NA,TRBV9,TRBJ1-1,NA,TGTGCCAGCAGCGTAGATGTGAACACTGAAGCTTTCTTT,CASSVDVNTEAFF
NA,TRBV5-4,TRBJ2-6,TRBD1,TGTGCCAGCAGCGCCGGGACAGGGTACTCTGGGGCCAACGTCCTGACTTTC,CASSAGTGYSGANVLTF